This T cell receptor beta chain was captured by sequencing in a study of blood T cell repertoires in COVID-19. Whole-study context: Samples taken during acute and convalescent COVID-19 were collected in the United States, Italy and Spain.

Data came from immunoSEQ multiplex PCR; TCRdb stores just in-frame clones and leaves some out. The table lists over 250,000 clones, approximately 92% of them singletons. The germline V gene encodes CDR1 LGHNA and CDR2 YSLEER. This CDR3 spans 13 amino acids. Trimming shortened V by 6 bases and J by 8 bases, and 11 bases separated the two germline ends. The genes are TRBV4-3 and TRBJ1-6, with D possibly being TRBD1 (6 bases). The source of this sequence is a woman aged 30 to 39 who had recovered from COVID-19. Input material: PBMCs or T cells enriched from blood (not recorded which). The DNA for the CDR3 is TGCGCCAGCAGGAAACAGGGCGATTCACCCCTCCACTTT. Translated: CASRKQGDSPLHF.